The clone carrying this TCR beta chain occurred a few times. Its target is unknown. Unique molecular identifiers were incorporated when the TCRbeta library was constructed. TCRdb reanalysed the PCR reads using MiXCR and keeps one entry per CDR3 protein. The table has approximately 230,000 distinct CDR3 sequences, roughly a quarter seen once. This sample is part of a study of T-cell reconstitution after alpha-beta-depleted transplantation in children. General study results and limits: Elevated TCRbeta diversity at day 60 was traced, in some patients, to surviving recipient T cells and thymic progenitors. Reportedly, roughly two months post-transplant, alpha-beta T cells arose from several hundred expanded graft clones. T-cell counts and diversity at one year post-transplant came mainly from newly produced T cells.

The CDR3 has 16 residues. CDR1 and CDR2 (germline): SGHRS, YFSETQ. The ends lost 3 bases at V and 4 bases at J; junction bases unmatched: 10. This specimen was PBMCs, mostly from graft donor cells, taken 360 days after TCRalphabeta/CD19-depleted stem cell transplant. The clonotype originates from a female patient between 2 and 15 years old who had a stem cell transplant for congenital amegakaryocytic thrombocytopenia, so the T cells may come from the graft donor. This sequence joins TRBV5-1 and TRBJ2-1; TRBD1 matches 7 bases. CDR3 region: CASSWDLGQYYNEQFF. The CDR3 nucleotides read TGCGCCAGCAGCTGGGACCTGGGACAGTATTACAATGAGCAGTTCTTC.